These 23 T cell receptor beta chains were sequenced from one sample in a study of Ad26.COV2.S vaccination and SARS-CoV-2 variants. Method: immunoSEQ multiplex PCR; TCRdb's copy keeps in-frame clones and lacks some. The repertoire has 500,000 or so clones, about 91% of them found once; the top ten carry over 2.5%. The treatment is: about 20 received Ad26.COV2.S at low or high dose, single or two shots; roughly five received placebo; per-sample allocation not given. Sampling was done on day 63 after the first vaccine or placebo injection. Sequences were derived from peripheral blood, sampled in a trial of Ad26.COV2.S vaccine versus placebo. All receptors come from a person aged 18 to 59 who received the Ad26.COV2.S COVID-19 vaccine or a placebo.

V is TRBV25-1 and J is TRBJ2-3; D remains ambiguous. The CDR3 is 12 residues long. Trimming pared 5 bases from V and 0 bases from J, leaving 3 bases between. Germline lookup yields CDR1 MGHDK and CDR2 SYGVNS. The CDR3 DNA reads as TGTGCCAGCAGTACGAGCACAGATACGCAGTATTTT. Its translation: CASSTSTDTQYF.

This clone was observed once. The chain links TRBV19 to TRBJ2-6; D is perhaps TRBD2 (5 bases). The germline V and J ends were trimmed by 5 bases and 2 bases, with 19 bases remaining between them. CDR1 is LNHDA and CDR2 is SQIVND in the germline V gene (reference sequence). The CDR3 has 18 amino acids. CDR3 sequence reads: CASSGWTPARAGANVLTF. CDR3 nucleotide sequence: TGTGCCAGTAGTGGGTGGACCCCGGCGAGGGCTGGGGCCAACGTCCTGACTTTC.

Points on this clone: Other DNA variants within this sample encode the same CDR3. V is TRBV29-1 and J is TRBJ1-1, with D perhaps matching TRBD1 (5 bases). This CDR3 is built from 11 residues. The V and J ends lost 6 bases and 1 base respectively, with 6 bases between them. CDR1 is SQVTM and CDR2 is ANQGSEA in the germline V gene. The CDR3 DNA sequence: TGCAGCGTAGGACAGAACACTGAAGCTTTCTTT. Its translation is CSVGQNTEAFF.

This chain uses TRBV10-3 with TRBJ1-5, with D unclear. Germline CDR1 is ENHRY and CDR2 is SYGVKD. The CDR3 runs 16 residues. V lost 0 bases and J lost 1, with 10 bases in between. In DNA, the CDR3 is TGTGCCATCAGTGAGTCGAATTTGGGGAGCAATCAGCCCCAGCATTTT. This codes for CAISESNLGSNQPQHF.

This chain connects TRBV12-3 or TRBV12-4 to TRBJ1-2, with D uncertain. CDR3 length: 12 amino acids. Deletions cut 1 base from V and 5 bases from J, with 5 bases between. The CDR3 sequence: CASSLGQYGYTF. The CDR3 nucleotides are TGTGCCAGCAGTTTAGGGCAGTATGGCTACACCTTC.

This sequence joins TRBV28 and TRBJ2-7, with TRBD1 matching over 10 bases. The CDR3 is 14 amino acids. Germline assignment: CDR1 MDHEN and CDR2 SYDVKM. Trimming at V came to 4 bases and at J to 7 bases, leaving 7 bases not matched to a gene. This CDR3 is CASSSTGGIREQYF. In DNA form, the CDR3 reads TGTGCCAGCAGTTCGACAGGGGGCATAAGGGAGCAGTACTTC.

This sequence joins TRBV5-4 and TRBJ2-1, with D possibly TRBD2 on 6 matching bases. Looked up from germline, CDR1 is SGHNT and CDR2 is YYREEE (reference sequence). The CDR3 consists of 15 residues. Trimming left V 4 bases short and J 4 bases short, with 15 bases between. Written as DNA, the CDR3 is TGTGCCAGCAGCCCCAAGCGGGCCCAGTACAATGAGCAGTTCTTC. Its protein is CASSPKRAQYNEQFF.

Concerning this clone itself: Other DNA sequences in the same sample also yield this CDR3. This rearrangement joins TRBV5-1 to TRBJ2-2; no definite D call. The CDR3 is made up of 13 amino acids. Germline V gene sequence: CDR1 SGHRS, CDR2 YFSETQ. The V end lost 4 bases, the J end lost 0 bases, and 4 bases lay between the germline ends. The CDR3 here is CASSLPNTGELFF. CDR3 DNA: TGCGCCAGCAGCCTTCCGAACACCGGGGAGCTGTTTTTT.

The chain couples TRBV6-5 to TRBJ1-3; D might be TRBD1 (5 bases). V lost 5 bases and J 2 bases, leaving 10 bases between the germline ends. The germline V gene encodes CDR1 MNHEY and CDR2 SVGAGI. This CDR3 region has 14 residues. The CDR3 region has the DNA TGTGCCAGCAGTCCCGACAGCGCTGGAAACACCATATATTTT. Its protein is CASSPDSAGNTIYF.

The sample holds a few counts of this clone. This chain links TRBV7-2 with TRBJ1-5; 7 bases agree with TRBD1. Losses at the gene ends were 2 bases for V and 3 bases for J; bases not matched to a gene: 7. Germline V gene sequence: CDR1 SGHTA, CDR2 FQGNSA. The CDR3 is 16 amino acids. The CDR3 nucleotides read TGTGCCAGCAGCTTACCGGTAGGGACAGTCAATCAGCCCCAGCATTTT. Translation gives CASSLPVGTVNQPQHF.

This clone came up once. The same CDR3 can be traced to other DNA sequences in this sample. The rearrangement joins TRBV3-1 (or the pseudogene TRBV3-2) to TRBJ1-5, with D possibly being TRBD1 (5 bases). Germline V gene sequence: CDR1 LGHDT, CDR2 YNNKEL (reference sequence). This CDR3 is built from 18 residues. The V gene lost 1 base and the J gene lost 4 bases, with 20 bases spanning the gap. CDR3 DNA: TGTGCCAGCAGCCAAGCAACGGGTGGGGCAGGTCTGAATCAGCCCCAGCATTTT. As protein: CASSQATGGAGLNQPQHF.

This chain joins TRBV24-1 and TRBJ2-3; 8 positions agree with TRBD1. The J segment lost 1 base and the V segment lost 9 bases, leaving 5 bases of the junction unmatched. From germline, CDR1 is KGHDR and CDR2 SFDVKD. The CDR3 is 14 residues long. The CDR3 coding sequence is TGTGCCACCGGACAGGGACAGGGCACAGATACGCAGTATTTT. Amino acids: CATGQGQGTDTQYF.

The J gene is TRBJ1-5, the V gene TRBV28; no definite D call. V dropped 7 bases and J dropped 6 bases, with 10 bases sitting between them. CDR1 is MDHEN and CDR2 is SYDVKM in the germline V gene. The length of the CDR3 is 12 residues. CDR3 in amino acids: CASTMGTQPQHF. The DNA of the CDR3 is TGTGCCAGCACCATGGGAACTCAGCCCCAGCATTTT.

This rearrangement joins TRBV3-1 (or the pseudogene TRBV3-2) to TRBJ1-3, with D unclear. The ends were cut back, 2 bases at V and 0 bases at J, with 8 bases in the middle. CDR1 is LGHDT, CDR2 YNNKEL, per germline (reference sequence). CDR3 length: 15 amino acids. CDR3 DNA sequence: TGTGCCAGCAGCCAATTAGGAACCTCTGGAAACACCATATATTTT. This codes for CASSQLGTSGNTIYF.

The gene calls are TRBV19 and TRBJ2-5, with 7 bases identical to TRBD1. CDR1 is LNHDA, CDR2 SQIVND, per germline (reference sequence). The CDR3 has 14 residues. V shed 6 bases, J shed 4 bases, and the junction held 8 bases outside the gene matches. The CDR3 nucleotides are TGTGCCAGTAGCCGACGACAGGGCCGAGAGACCCAGTACTTC. The encoded protein is CASSRRQGRETQYF.

The chain is built from TRBV5-4 and TRBJ2-1; D ambiguous. The CDR3 is 13 residues long. Germline CDR1 is SGHNT and CDR2 is YYREEE (reference sequence). Trimming shortened V by 4 bases and J by 7 bases, and 12 bases separated the two germline ends. CDR3 coding DNA: TGTGCCAGCAGCCCATCCCCTAGTAATGAGCAGTTCTTC. Translated: CASSPSPSNEQFF.

The chain has TRBV5-4 and TRBJ2-3; D not certain. The CDR3 spans 15 residues. Germline CDR1 is SGHNT and CDR2 is YYREEE (reference sequence). V lost 3 bases, J lost 1 base, and 12 bases lay in between. The CDR3 coding sequence is TGTGCCAGCAGCTCACCGAAGGTGGGCACAGATACGCAGTATTTT. Translating gives CASSSPKVGTDTQYF.

V and J are TRBV29-1 and TRBJ1-1, with 8 nucleotides matching TRBD1. The V and J ends lost 4 bases and 4 bases, in that order; junction bases with no gene match: 2. The CDR3 spans 12 residues. Germline V gene sequence: CDR1 SQVTM, CDR2 ANQGSEA. The CDR3 DNA reads TGCAGCGTTGGCCAGGGGGCCACTGAAGCTTTCTTT. Translation gives CSVGQGATEAFF. Using reference TRBV29-1 and TRBJ1-1 for the parts outside the CDR3, the full variable domain is SAVISQKPSRDICQRGTSLTIQCQVDSQVTMMFWYRQQPGQSLTLIATANQGSEATYESGFVIDKFPISRPNLTFSTLTVSNMSPEDSSIYLCSVGQGATEAFFGQGTRLTVV.

Here the CDR3 DNA reads TGCGCCAGCAGCTTGGGTCAGGGGCTGAGAGCTGAAGCTTTCTTT. Translating it yields CASSLGQGLRAEAFF. This rearrangement joins TRBV5-1 to TRBJ1-1; D possibly corresponds to TRBD1 (6 bases). Germline assignment: CDR1 SGHRS and CDR2 YFSETQ. V was trimmed by 0 bases and J by 6 bases, leaving 15 bases between them. The length of the CDR3 is 15 residues.

CDR3 residues: CASSSAGIVNTEAFF. In DNA, the CDR3 is TGTGCCAGCAGCTCCGCAGGTATTGTAAACACTGAAGCTTTCTTT. This chain links TRBV5-4 with TRBJ1-1, with no clear D. The CDR3 is made up of 15 amino acids. Germline V CDR1 and CDR2: SGHNT, YYREEE (reference sequence). V was clipped by 3 bases and J by 2 bases, with 14 bases between them.

V gene TRBV27 combines with J gene TRBJ2-1; D is undetermined. The CDR3 loop spans 11 amino acids. With 8 bases removed from V and 8 bases from J, the gap between germline ends came to 10 bases. Germline-derived CDR1 and CDR2 are MNHEY and SMNVEV (reference sequence). CDR3 protein: CASGHRDEQFF. In DNA form, the CDR3 reads TGTGCCAGCGGCCACCGGGATGAGCAGTTCTTC.

The CDR3 DNA follows: TGTGCCAGTAGTACTGACTCGACTAGCGGGACTTCCACAGATACGCAGTATTTT. Translated, it gives CASSTDSTSGTSTDTQYF. The rearrangement joins TRBV19 to TRBJ2-3; TRBD2 matches at 11 bases. V lost 4 bases to trimming and J lost 2 bases; unmatched junction nucleotides: 11. The CDR3 extends over 18 amino acids. The germline V gene encodes CDR1 LNHDA and CDR2 SQIVND (reference sequence).

The rearrangement uses TRBV19 and TRBJ2-5; D gene unclear. The CDR3 has 16 amino acids. Between the trimmed V and J ends, which lost 0 bases and 3 bases, there was a span of 14 bases. The germline gives CDR1 LNHDA, CDR2 SQIVND (reference sequence). CDR3: CASSIDGLGSKETQYF. For the CDR3, the DNA is TGTGCCAGTAGTATAGATGGGCTTGGCTCGAAAGAGACCCAGTACTTC.